This TCR beta chain was recorded in a study of identical twins. Findings of the study overall: There were fewer insertions in abundant cord blood beta clonotypes, but memory repertoires showed no such pattern. The same donors were not followed; conclusions instead depended on cross-sectional statistical analysis.

As to this clonotype: The antigen remains unidentified.

Template switching supplied a universal primer site; unique molecular identifiers were carried on the cDNA. TCRdb reprocessed the 5' RACE reads via MiXCR and lists one record per CDR3 protein. Among about 920,000 distinct CDR3 sequences listed, about 12% were seen once. The data also belong to a second study, concerning yellow fever vaccine responses in identical twins.

The TCR originated in a woman under 30 in good health. Specimen: PBMCs.

The CDR3 coding sequence is TGTGCCAGCAGTGAAGGACTAGCGGGAGCGGATACGCAGTATTTT. Its translation: CASSEGLAGADTQYF. The rearrangement uses TRBV6-1 and TRBJ2-3; the match to TRBD2 covers 12 bases. CDR3 size: 15 residues. V shed 1 base and J 6 bases; nucleotides not matched to a gene: 2. Germline V lookup: CDR1 MNHNS, CDR2 SASEGT.